The clone carrying this T cell receptor beta chain was detected only a few times. Diagnosis of hyperthyroidism was new in patients aged 18 to 65, and its duration was under 2 months. The CDR3 has 15 residues. Germline loops: CDR1 SQVTM, CDR2 ANQGSEA. V was cut by 7 bases and J by 4 bases, with 22 bases left in between. This specimen belongs to a study of T cells in Graves' hyperthyroidism and ophthalmopathy. Using RNA transcripts as the source, TCR beta CDR3 regions were amplified. HTBI primers were employed in a first-round RT-PCR of the TCR CDR3. TCRdb fed the multiplex PCR reads into MiXCR, producing one record per CDR3 protein. The sample holds more than 300,000 distinct CDR3 sequences; roughly 14% are singletons and the top ten take about 22%.

V is TRBV29-1 and J is TRBJ1-1; TRBD1 is a possible D gene (5 bases). The source material was blood. The receptor's source is a woman aged 25 to 39 with Graves' hyperthyroidism. CDR3 amino acids: CSADAGASSGTEAFF. The CDR3, as DNA: TGCAGCGCCGATGCCGGGGCCTCCTCCGGCACTGAAGCTTTCTTT. The complete variable domain, with remaining parts taken from reference TRBV29-1 and TRBJ1-1, reads SAVISQKPSRDICQRGTSLTIQCQVDSQVTMMFWYRQQPGQSLTLIATANQGSEATYESGFVIDKFPISRPNLTFSTLTVSNMSPEDSSIYLCSADAGASSGTEAFFGQGTRLTVV.